Listed here are 27 T cell receptor beta chains from one sample, sequenced in a study of human T cells and chemical hapten exposure. TCRdb used MiXCR to reprocess the RACE reads, holding one entry per CDR3 protein. The sample yields 300,000 to 450,000 distinct CDR3 sequences, about 5.1% seen once. Indicated time point: pre-sensitization, week 0. Treatment in this sample: therapeutic diphenylcyclopropenone sensitization with weekly scalp DPC. The sequencing here drew on whole blood, taken in connection with sensitization to the hapten diphenylcyclopropenone (DPC). Receptor source: a woman aged 45-60 years with alopecia areata. Some clones in this sample may be carry-over from other donors' samples.

CDR3 coding DNA: TGTGCCAGCCGATTTGGAAACACCATATATTTT. Its translation: CASRFGNTIYF. V gene TRBV6-5 combines with J gene TRBJ1-3; D gene unclear. This CDR3 has 11 residues. The germline CDR1 and CDR2 sequences are MNHEY and SVGAGI. V was clipped by 8 bases and J by 3 bases, with 5 bases between them.

This clonotype occurred a few times. V gene TRBV4-1 combines with J gene TRBJ2-3; 8 nucleotides line up with TRBD2. The ends lost 3 bases at V and 2 bases at J; junction bases unmatched: 7. The CDR3 runs to 16 residues. Germline CDR1 is MGHRA and CDR2 is YSYEKL. The CDR3 DNA follows: TGCGCCAGCAGCCAGTCACTAGCGGATTACACAGATACGCAGTATTTT. It is translated as CASSQSLADYTDTQYF.

In this sample, this clonotype turned up many times. The CDR3 is CASSRTSHRGMNTEAFF. The CDR3 bases are TGTGCCAGCAGCCGAACGTCCCACAGGGGAATGAACACTGAAGCTTTCTTT. The chain has TRBV3-1 and TRBJ1-1; 7 bases line up with TRBD1. Germline trimming cut 4 bases from V and 0 bases from J; bases unmatched to any gene: 11. CDR3 length: 17 residues. Germline CDR1 LGHDT, CDR2 YNNKEL (reference sequence).

This clonotype was seen ten or more times. V and J are TRBV7-2 and TRBJ2-3, with D possibly being TRBD1 (7 bases). The CDR3 totals 15 residues. V was pared by 5 bases and J by 1 base, with 13 bases between. The germline V gene has CDR1 SGHTA and CDR2 FQGNSA. In DNA, the CDR3 is TGTGCCAGCAGCGCGGGACAGCCGGGCACAGATACGCAGTATTTT. This gives the protein CASSAGQPGTDTQYF.

The V and J genes are TRBV29-1 and TRBJ2-5; D not certain. The CDR3 is made up of 14 amino acids. Trimming pared 2 bases from V and 1 base from J, leaving 11 bases between. Germline V gene sequence: CDR1 SQVTM, CDR2 ANQGSEA. This CDR3 is CSVEPYDFQETQYF. Written as DNA, the CDR3 is TGCAGCGTTGAACCCTACGATTTCCAAGAGACCCAGTACTTC. The whole variable domain, filled in from reference TRBV29-1 and TRBJ2-5, reads SAVISQKPSRDICQRGTSLTIQCQVDSQVTMMFWYRQQPGQSLTLIATANQGSEATYESGFVIDKFPISRPNLTFSTLTVSNMSPEDSSIYLCSVEPYDFQETQYFGPGTRLLVL.

As to this clonotype: Being one base from a much bigger clone, this may be a read error. This chain connects TRBV11-1 to TRBJ2-7; D is possibly TRBD1 or TRBD2 (5 bases each). The CDR3 is made up of 14 amino acids. Germline assignment: CDR1 SGHAT and CDR2 FQDESV (reference sequence). CDR3 region: CANSLEGRSYEQYF. The CDR3, as DNA: TGTGCCAACAGCTTAGAGGGACGCAGCTACGAGCAGTACTTC.

This clonotype was seen ten or more times. The V gene is TRBV12-3 or TRBV12-4, the J gene TRBJ1-1; no clear D. There are 14 residues in the CDR3. The V end lost 7 bases, the J end lost 4 bases, and 16 bases lay between the germline ends. The CDR3 bases are TGTGCCAGCACTTGGGGAGGGATGAGCACTGAAGCTTTCTTT. It translates to CASTWGGMSTEAFF.

This clonotype was counted between two and nine times. The chain is built from TRBV5-1 and TRBJ1-5; unclear D gene. V gave up 0 bases and J gave up 2 bases, with 9 bases separating them. The germline gives CDR1 SGHRS, CDR2 YFSETQ. The CDR3 contains 15 residues. CDR3 coding DNA: TGCGCCAGCAGCTTGGGGACCGAAGGCAATCAGCCCCAGCATTTT. Its translation is CASSLGTEGNQPQHF.

This clonotype was observed many times. The genes are TRBV7-9 and TRBJ1-1; perhaps TRBD1 as D (5 bases). CDR1 is SEHNR and CDR2 is FQNEAQ in the germline V gene (reference sequence). The length of the CDR3 is 14 residues. Trimming cost V 3 bases and J 4 bases, with 12 bases left between them. CDR3 sequence reads: CASSFEGVSTEAFF. The CDR3 bases are TGTGCCAGCAGCTTCGAAGGGGTGAGCACTGAAGCTTTCTTT.

This clonotype appeared many times. The chain uses TRBV20-1 and TRBJ2-7; 7 positions match TRBD2. CDR3 length: 15 residues. Germline trimming cut 0 bases from V and 6 bases from J; bases unmatched to any gene: 11. Per the germline V gene, CDR1 is DFQATT and CDR2 is SNEGSKA (reference sequence). As DNA, the CDR3 is TGCAGTGCTAGAGAAGGTTGGCGGGAGACGGGCGAGCAGTACTTC. It translates to CSAREGWRETGEQYF.

This clonotype was counted a few times. The chain joins TRBV7-9 to TRBJ1-1; unclear D gene. The CDR3 runs 11 residues. Trimming removed 5 bases from V and 9 bases from J, with 10 bases in between. Germline CDR1 and CDR2: SEHNR and FQNEAQ (reference sequence). The CDR3 sequence: CASSLQVQAFF. The CDR3 bases are TGTGCCAGCAGCCTCCAAGTCCAAGCTTTCTTT.

This clonotype came up many times. The chain couples TRBV4-2 to TRBJ2-7; D tentatively fits TRBD1 or TRBD2 (5 bases each). The CDR3 length is 16 residues. Germline V lookup: CDR1 LGHNA, CDR2 YNFKEQ. Trimming left V 4 bases short and J 2 bases short, with 18 bases between. This chain's CDR3 is CASSPGTATPTYEQYF. The CDR3 nucleotides read TGTGCCAGCAGCCCTGGGACGGCAACCCCGACCTACGAGCAGTACTTC.

This clonotype was counted at least ten times. The gene calls are TRBV9 and TRBJ2-2; D gene uncertain. The CDR3 loop spans 16 amino acids. The V end was cut by 1 base, the J end by 4 bases, with 14 bases between. The V gene's germline CDR1 is SGDLS and CDR2 YYNGEE. DNA for the CDR3: TGTGCCAGCAGCGTATCCCGCGCTTCGAGCACCGGGGAGCTGTTTTTT. Protein: CASSVSRASSTGELFF.

This clonotype was recorded at least ten times. In DNA form, the CDR3 reads TGTGCCAGCAGCTCCCGGGGACAGATGGGGGACGAGCAGTACTTC. Protein product: CASSSRGQMGDEQYF. The chain carries TRBV9 and TRBJ2-7; the match to TRBD1 covers 7 bases. The CDR3 covers 15 residues. Per the germline V gene, CDR1 is SGDLS and CDR2 is YYNGEE. Unmatched junction bases numbered 12, after V lost 4 bases and J lost 5 bases.

In this sample, this clonotype turned up many times. The chain links TRBV29-1 to TRBJ1-1; D remains ambiguous. CDR3 size: 11 residues. Germline assignment: CDR1 SQVTM and CDR2 ANQGSEA. V gave up 6 bases and J gave up 4 bases, with 9 bases separating them. The CDR3 DNA sequence: TGCAGCGTCAACGGGTTCACTGAAGCTTTCTTT. This encodes CSVNGFTEAFF.

A few counts support this clonotype. This chain uses TRBV29-1 with TRBJ2-3; the match to TRBD2 covers 7 bases. V shed 4 bases and J 2 bases; nucleotides not matched to a gene: 6. The length of the CDR3 is 14 residues. Germline CDR1 is SQVTM and CDR2 is ANQGSEA. In DNA form, the CDR3 reads TGCAGCGTTGGCCCTGGACTAGTCACAGATACGCAGTATTTT. Translation: CSVGPGLVTDTQYF.

J is TRBJ1-2 and V is TRBV20-1; D is unresolved. Germline CDR1 DFQATT, CDR2 SNEGSKA (reference sequence). This CDR3 region has 15 residues. V was trimmed by 0 bases and J by 0 bases, leaving 11 bases between them. The DNA of the CDR3 is TGCAGTGCTAGAGATGGCGGATTAGCTAACTATGGCTACACCTTC. Translation gives CSARDGGLANYGYTF.

V usage is TRBV12-3 or TRBV12-4 and J usage is TRBJ2-7; TRBD2 matches at 10 bases. CDR3 length: 15 residues. The V segment lost 4 bases and the J segment 3 bases; nucleotides outside the gene matches: 6. The CDR3 here is CASSSRTSGDYEQYF. CDR3 in DNA: TGTGCCAGCAGTTCCCGGACTAGCGGAGACTACGAGCAGTACTTC.

This clonotype occurred many times. The rearrangement joins TRBV20-1 to TRBJ2-3; 8 bases align to TRBD2. The germline V gene has CDR1 DFQATT and CDR2 SNEGSKA (reference sequence). V lost 5 bases and J lost 4; bases outside the gene matches: 14. CDR3 length equals 16 residues. CDR3 sequence (DNA): TGCAGTGCTGATAGCGGGGTAGGCGGTGTGGCAGATACGCAGTATTTT. Amino acid sequence: CSADSGVGGVADTQYF.

This clonotype has just a few counts. The chain recombines TRBV7-6 with TRBJ2-7, with D maybe TRBD1 (6 bases). The CDR3 totals 14 residues. Per the germline V gene, CDR1 is SGHVS and CDR2 is FNYEAQ. Between the trimmed V and J ends, which lost 5 bases and 5 bases, there was a span of 16 bases. As DNA, the CDR3 is TGTGCCAGCAGCCCTACAGGGATGGTCGACGAGCAGTACTTC. Translating gives CASSPTGMVDEQYF.

This chain connects TRBV20-1 to TRBJ2-1, with 9 nucleotides matching TRBD2. Per the germline V gene, CDR1 is DFQATT and CDR2 is SNEGSKA (reference sequence). This CDR3 is built from 16 residues. Trimming at V came to 5 bases and at J to 8 bases, leaving 16 bases not matched to a gene. As DNA, the CDR3 is TGCAGTGCTGGGGGCTCCTTAGCGGGAGTTAGGGATGAGCAGTTCTTC. Translated, it gives CSAGGSLAGVRDEQFF.

This clonotype was counted a few times. The V gene is TRBV3-1, the J gene TRBJ2-6, with D possibly TRBD1 on 6 matching bases. Trimming took off 0 bases at V and 4 bases at J, with 13 bases between the two ends. The CDR3 is 17 amino acids. CDR1 LGHDT and CDR2 YNNKEL come from the germline V gene (reference sequence). This chain's CDR3 is CASSQDDAGQGANVLTF. CDR3 sequence (DNA): TGTGCCAGCAGCCAAGATGACGCAGGACAGGGGGCCAACGTCCTGACTTTC.

In its sample, this clonotype was seen a few times. The V gene is TRBV6-1, the J gene TRBJ2-7; 8 bases match TRBD1. After removal of 4 bases from V and 2 bases from J, the junction contained 10 bases not matched to a gene. Looked up from germline, CDR1 is MNHNS and CDR2 is SASEGT. The CDR3 sequence is 16 residues long. CDR3 protein: CASSGTQGAKPYEQYF. CDR3 DNA sequence: TGTGCCAGCAGTGGAACGCAGGGGGCGAAACCCTACGAGCAGTACTTC.

The chain couples TRBV7-8 to TRBJ1-4, with D possibly matching TRBD1 (5 bases). Germline V gene lookup returns CDR1 SGHVS and CDR2 FQNEAQ. Between the trimmed V and J ends, which lost 4 bases and 8 bases, there was a span of 17 bases. The CDR3 extends over 15 amino acids. The DNA of the CDR3 is TGTGCCAGCAGCTCGACAGCCTTTAGGAGAGAAAAACTGTTTTTT. Its translation is CASSSTAFRREKLFF.

The sample holds a few counts of this clonotype. The chain employs TRBV6-1 and TRBJ1-2; tentatively, D is TRBD1 (6 bases). The germline gives CDR1 MNHNS, CDR2 SASEGT. V was trimmed by 6 bases and J by 2 bases, leaving 13 bases between them. CDR3 length: 14 residues. The chain's CDR3 is CASSLQGMNYGYTF. DNA for the CDR3: TGTGCCAGCAGCCTACAGGGAATGAACTATGGCTACACCTTC.

The rearrangement uses TRBV28 and TRBJ1-2, with D unclear. Germline V gene lookup returns CDR1 MDHEN and CDR2 SYDVKM. With 8 bases removed from V and 3 bases from J, the gap between germline ends came to 7 bases. This CDR3 has 11 amino acids. Written as DNA, the CDR3 is TGTGCCAGCGGACCGCACTATGGCTACACCTTC. Protein sequence: CASGPHYGYTF.

This clonotype was seen at least ten times. The V and J genes are TRBV9 and TRBJ1-5, with a possible D match to TRBD1 (5 bases). Germline V gene sequence: CDR1 SGDLS, CDR2 YYNGEE. CDR3 length: 14 residues. V lost 2 bases and J 6 bases, leaving 12 bases between the germline ends. CDR3 amino acids: CASSVDGAGQPQHF. The CDR3 DNA is TGTGCCAGCAGCGTGGATGGGGCCGGTCAGCCCCAGCATTTT. The complete variable domain, with remaining parts taken from reference TRBV9 and TRBJ1-5, reads DSGVTQTPKHLITATGQRVTLRCSPRSGDLSVYWYQQSLDQGLQFLIQYYNGEERAKGNILERFSAQQFPDLHSELNLSSLELGDSALYFCASSVDGAGQPQHFGDGTRLSIL.